The sample holds many counts of the clone carrying this T cell receptor (beta chain). Unique molecular identifiers tagged the TCRbeta library. TCRdb independently ran MiXCR on the PCR reads; one entry per CDR3 protein. The table includes a few hundred thousand distinct CDR3 sequences, around 8.9% detected once. The data originate from a study of T-cell reconstitution after alpha-beta-depleted transplantation in children. Sequencing was performed on PBMCs from the stem cell graft donor, taken from the stem cell graft. This sequence originates from a human donor who donated a stem cell graft to a child with SCID.

The CDR3 here is CASGLGTSGGASYNEQFF. Written as DNA, the CDR3 is TGTGCTAGTGGTTTGGGGACTAGCGGGGGGGCCTCCTACAATGAGCAGTTCTTC. V and J are TRBV12-5 and TRBJ2-1; 15 bases match TRBD2. V dropped 1 base and J dropped 0; count of bases not matched to a gene: 1. The germline V gene has CDR1 LGHNT and CDR2 FRNRAP. There are 18 residues in the CDR3.